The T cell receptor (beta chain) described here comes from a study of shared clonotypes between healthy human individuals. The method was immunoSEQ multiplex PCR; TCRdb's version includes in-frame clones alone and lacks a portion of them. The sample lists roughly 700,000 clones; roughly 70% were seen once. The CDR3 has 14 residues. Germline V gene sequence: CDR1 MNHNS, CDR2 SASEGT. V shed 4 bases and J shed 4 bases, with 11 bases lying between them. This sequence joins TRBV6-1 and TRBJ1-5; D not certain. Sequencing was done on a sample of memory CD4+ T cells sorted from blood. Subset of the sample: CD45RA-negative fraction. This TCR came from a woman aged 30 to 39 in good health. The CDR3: CASSVWQANQPQHF. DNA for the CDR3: TGTGCCAGCAGTGTATGGCAGGCAAATCAGCCCCAGCATTTT.